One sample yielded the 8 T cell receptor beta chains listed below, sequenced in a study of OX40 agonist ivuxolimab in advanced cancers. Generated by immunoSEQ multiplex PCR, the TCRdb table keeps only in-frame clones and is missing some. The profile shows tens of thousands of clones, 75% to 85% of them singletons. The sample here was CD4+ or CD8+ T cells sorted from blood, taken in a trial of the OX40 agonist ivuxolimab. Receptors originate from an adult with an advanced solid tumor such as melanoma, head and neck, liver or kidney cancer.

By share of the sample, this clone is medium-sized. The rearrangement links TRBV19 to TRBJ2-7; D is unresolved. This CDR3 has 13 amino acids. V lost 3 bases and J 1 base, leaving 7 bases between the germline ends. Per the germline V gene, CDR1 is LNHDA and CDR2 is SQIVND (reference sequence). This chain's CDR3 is CASSIGSSYEQYF. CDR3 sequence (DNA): TGTGCCAGTAGTATCGGCAGTTCCTACGAGCAGTACTTC.

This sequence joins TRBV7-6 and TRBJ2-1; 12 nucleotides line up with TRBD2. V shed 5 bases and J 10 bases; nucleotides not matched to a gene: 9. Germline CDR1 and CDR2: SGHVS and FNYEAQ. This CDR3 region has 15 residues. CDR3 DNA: TGTGCCAGCAGCCAGGCTAGCGGGGGGGCCTGGGAGCAGTTCTTC. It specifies CASSQASGGAWEQFF.

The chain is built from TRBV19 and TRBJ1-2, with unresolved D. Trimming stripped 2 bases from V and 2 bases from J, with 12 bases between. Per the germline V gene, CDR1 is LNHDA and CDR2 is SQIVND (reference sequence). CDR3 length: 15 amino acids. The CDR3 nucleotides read TGTGCCAGTAGTATATTCGTGTTGGGGAACTATGGCTACACCTTC. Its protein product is CASSIFVLGNYGYTF. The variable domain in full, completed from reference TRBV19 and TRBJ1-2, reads DGGITQSPKYLFRKEGQNVTLSCEQNLNHDAMYWYRQDPGQGLRLIYYSQIVNDFQKGDIAEGYSVSREKKESFPLTVTSAQKNPTAFYLCASSIFVLGNYGYTFGSGTRLTVV.

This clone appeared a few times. The CDR3 DNA is TGTGCCAGTAGTATGACTAGCGGGGGGACAGATACGCAGTATTTT. This translates into CASSMTSGGTDTQYF. The chain recombines TRBV19 with TRBJ2-3; TRBD2 aligns across 13 bases. This CDR3 is built from 15 residues. CDR1 is LNHDA and CDR2 is SQIVND in the germline V gene (reference sequence). With V trimmed by 3 bases and J by 3 bases, 0 bases remained unmatched.

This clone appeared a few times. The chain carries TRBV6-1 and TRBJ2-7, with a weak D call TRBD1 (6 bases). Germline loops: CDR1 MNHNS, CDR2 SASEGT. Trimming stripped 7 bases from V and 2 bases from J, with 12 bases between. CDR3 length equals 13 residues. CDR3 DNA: TGTGCCAGCAACCGTAAGGGGGCCTACGAGCAGTACTTC. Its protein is CASNRKGAYEQYF.

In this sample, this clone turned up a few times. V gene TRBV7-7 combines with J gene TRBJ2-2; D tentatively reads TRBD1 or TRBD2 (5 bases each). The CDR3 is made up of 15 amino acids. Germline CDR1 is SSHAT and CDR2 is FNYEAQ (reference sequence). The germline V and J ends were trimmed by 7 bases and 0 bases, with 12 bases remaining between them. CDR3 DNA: TGTGCCAGCACCCGGGGACCTACGAACACCGGGGAGCTGTTTTTT. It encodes CASTRGPTNTGELFF.

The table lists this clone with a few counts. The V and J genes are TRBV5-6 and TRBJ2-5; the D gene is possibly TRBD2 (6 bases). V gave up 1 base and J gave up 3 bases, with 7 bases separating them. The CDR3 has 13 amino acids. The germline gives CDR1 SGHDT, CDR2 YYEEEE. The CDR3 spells CASSLWGEETQYF. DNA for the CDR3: TGTGCCAGCAGCTTGTGGGGGGAAGAGACCCAGTACTTC.

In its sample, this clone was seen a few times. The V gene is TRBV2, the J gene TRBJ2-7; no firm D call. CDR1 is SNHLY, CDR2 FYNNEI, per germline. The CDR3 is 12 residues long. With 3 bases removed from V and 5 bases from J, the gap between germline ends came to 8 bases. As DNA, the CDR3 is TGTGCCAGCAGTGAGTATAGCCACGAGCAGTACTTC. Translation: CASSEYSHEQYF. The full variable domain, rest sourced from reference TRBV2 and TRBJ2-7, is EPEVTQTPSHQVTQMGQEVILRCVPISNHLYFYWYRQILGQKVEFLVSFYNNEISEKSEIFDDQFSVERPDGSNFTLKIRSTKLEDSAMYFCASSEYSHEQYFGPGTRLTVT.